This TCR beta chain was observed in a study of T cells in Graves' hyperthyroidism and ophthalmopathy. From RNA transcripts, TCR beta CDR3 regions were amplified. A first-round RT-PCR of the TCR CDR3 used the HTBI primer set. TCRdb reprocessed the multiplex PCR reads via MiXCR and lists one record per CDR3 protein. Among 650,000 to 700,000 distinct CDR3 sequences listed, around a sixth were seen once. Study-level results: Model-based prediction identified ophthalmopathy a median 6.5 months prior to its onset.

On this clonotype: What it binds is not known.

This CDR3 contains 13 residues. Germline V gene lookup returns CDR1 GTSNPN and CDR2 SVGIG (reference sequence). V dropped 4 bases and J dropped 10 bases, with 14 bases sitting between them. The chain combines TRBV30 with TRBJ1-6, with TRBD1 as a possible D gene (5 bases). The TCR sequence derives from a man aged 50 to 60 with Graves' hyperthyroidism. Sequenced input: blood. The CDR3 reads CAWKFDGGSPLHF. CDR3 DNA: TGTGCCTGGAAATTTGACGGGGGGTCACCCCTCCACTTT. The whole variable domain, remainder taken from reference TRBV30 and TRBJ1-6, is SQTIHQWPATLVQPVGSPLSLECTVEGTSNPNLYWYRQAAGRGLQLLFYSVGIGQISSEVPQNLSASRPQDRQFILSSKKLLLSDSGFYLCAWKFDGGSPLHFGNGTRLTVT.